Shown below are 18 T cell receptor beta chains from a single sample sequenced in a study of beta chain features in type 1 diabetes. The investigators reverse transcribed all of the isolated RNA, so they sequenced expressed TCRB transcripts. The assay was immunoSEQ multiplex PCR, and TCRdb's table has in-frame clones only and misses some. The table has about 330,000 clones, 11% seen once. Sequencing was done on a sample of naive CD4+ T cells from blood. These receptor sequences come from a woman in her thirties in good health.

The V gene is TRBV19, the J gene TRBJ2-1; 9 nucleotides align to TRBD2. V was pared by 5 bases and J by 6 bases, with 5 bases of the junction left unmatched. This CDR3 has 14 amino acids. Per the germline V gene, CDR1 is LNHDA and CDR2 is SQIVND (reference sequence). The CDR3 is CASSHRLAVNEQFF. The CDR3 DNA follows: TGTGCCAGTAGTCATAGACTAGCGGTCAATGAGCAGTTCTTC.

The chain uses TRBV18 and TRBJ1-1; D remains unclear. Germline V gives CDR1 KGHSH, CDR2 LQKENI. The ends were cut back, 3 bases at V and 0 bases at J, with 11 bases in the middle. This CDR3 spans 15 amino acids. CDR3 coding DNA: TGTGCCAGCTCACCGGGAGAGAGACTGAACACTGAAGCTTTCTTT. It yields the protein CASSPGERLNTEAFF.

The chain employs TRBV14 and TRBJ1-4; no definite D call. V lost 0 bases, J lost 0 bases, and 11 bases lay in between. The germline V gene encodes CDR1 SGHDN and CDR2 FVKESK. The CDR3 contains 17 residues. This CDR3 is CASSQEYSFATNEKLFF. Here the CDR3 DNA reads TGTGCCAGCAGCCAAGAGTACAGTTTCGCAACTAATGAAAAACTGTTTTTT. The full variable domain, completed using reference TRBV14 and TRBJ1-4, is EAGVTQFPSHSVIEKGQTVTLRCDPISGHDNLYWYRRVMGKEIKFLLHFVKESKQDESGMPNNRFLAERTGGTYSTLKVQPAELEDSGVYFCASSQEYSFATNEKLFFGSGTQLSVL.

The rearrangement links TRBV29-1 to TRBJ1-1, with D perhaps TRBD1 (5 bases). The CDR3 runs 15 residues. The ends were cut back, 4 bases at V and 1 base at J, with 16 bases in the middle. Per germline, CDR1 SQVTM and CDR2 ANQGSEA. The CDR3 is CSVVPGVAPNTEAFF. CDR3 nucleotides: TGCAGCGTTGTTCCGGGGGTAGCCCCGAACACTGAAGCTTTCTTT.

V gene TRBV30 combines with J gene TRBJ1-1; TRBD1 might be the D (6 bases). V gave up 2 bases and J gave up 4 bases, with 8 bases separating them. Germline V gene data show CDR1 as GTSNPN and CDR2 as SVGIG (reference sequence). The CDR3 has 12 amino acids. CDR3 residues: CAWSRGFTEAFF. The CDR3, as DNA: TGTGCCTGGAGTAGGGGGTTCACTGAAGCTTTCTTT.

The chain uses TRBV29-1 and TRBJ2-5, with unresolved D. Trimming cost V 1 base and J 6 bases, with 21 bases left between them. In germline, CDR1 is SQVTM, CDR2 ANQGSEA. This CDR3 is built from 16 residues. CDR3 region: CSVEALRGYPKKTQYF. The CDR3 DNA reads TGCAGCGTTGAAGCGCTCCGAGGTTACCCCAAGAAGACCCAGTACTTC.

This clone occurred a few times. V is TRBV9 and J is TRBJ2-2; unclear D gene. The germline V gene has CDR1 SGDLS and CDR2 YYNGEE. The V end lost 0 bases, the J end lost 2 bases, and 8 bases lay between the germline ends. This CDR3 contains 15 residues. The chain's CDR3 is CASSVGSRNTGELFF. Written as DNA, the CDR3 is TGTGCCAGCAGCGTAGGGTCCAGAAACACCGGGGAGCTGTTTTTT.

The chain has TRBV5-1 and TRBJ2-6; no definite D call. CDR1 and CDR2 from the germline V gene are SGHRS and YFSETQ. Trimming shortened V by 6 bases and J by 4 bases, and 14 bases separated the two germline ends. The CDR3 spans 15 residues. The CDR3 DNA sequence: TGCGCCAGCACTACAGTTTCTGGAGGGGCCAACGTCCTGACTTTC. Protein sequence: CASTTVSGGANVLTF.

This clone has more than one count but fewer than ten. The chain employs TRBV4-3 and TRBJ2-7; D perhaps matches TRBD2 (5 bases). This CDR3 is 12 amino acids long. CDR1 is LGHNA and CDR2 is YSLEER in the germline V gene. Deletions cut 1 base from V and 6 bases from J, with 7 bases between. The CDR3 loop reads CASSQVGGEQYF. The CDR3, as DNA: TGCGCCAGCAGCCAAGTCGGAGGCGAGCAGTACTTC.

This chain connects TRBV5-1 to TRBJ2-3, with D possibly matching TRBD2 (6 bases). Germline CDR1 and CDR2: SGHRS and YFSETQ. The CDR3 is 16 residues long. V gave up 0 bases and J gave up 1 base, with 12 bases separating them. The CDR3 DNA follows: TGCGCCAGCAGCTTGGCCCAATTAGCGGGCACAGATACGCAGTATTTT. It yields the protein CASSLAQLAGTDTQYF.

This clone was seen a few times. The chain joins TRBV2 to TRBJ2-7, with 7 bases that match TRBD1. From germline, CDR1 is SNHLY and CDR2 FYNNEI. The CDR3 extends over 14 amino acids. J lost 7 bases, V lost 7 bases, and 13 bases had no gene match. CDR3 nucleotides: TGTGCCAGCACTATGTGGAAGGGGGCAGGGGAGCAGTACTTC. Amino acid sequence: CASTMWKGAGEQYF. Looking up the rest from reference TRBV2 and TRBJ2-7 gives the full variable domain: EPEVTQTPSHQVTQMGQEVILRCVPISNHLYFYWYRQILGQKVEFLVSFYNNEISEKSEIFDDQFSVERPDGSNFTLKIRSTKLEDSAMYFCASTMWKGAGEQYFGPGTRLTVT.

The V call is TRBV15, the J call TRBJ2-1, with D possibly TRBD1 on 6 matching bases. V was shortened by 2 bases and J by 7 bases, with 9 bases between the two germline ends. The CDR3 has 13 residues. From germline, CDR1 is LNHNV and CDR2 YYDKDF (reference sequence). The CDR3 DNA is TGTGCCACCAGCAGATCCAGGGGAAATGAGCAGTTCTTC. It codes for CATSRSRGNEQFF.

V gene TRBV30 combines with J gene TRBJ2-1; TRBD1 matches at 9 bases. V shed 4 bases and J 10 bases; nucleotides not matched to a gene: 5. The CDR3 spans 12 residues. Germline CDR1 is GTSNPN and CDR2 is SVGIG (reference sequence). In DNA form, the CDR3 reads TGTGCCTGGACCCGGACAGGGGAAGAGCAGTTCTTC. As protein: CAWTRTGEEQFF.

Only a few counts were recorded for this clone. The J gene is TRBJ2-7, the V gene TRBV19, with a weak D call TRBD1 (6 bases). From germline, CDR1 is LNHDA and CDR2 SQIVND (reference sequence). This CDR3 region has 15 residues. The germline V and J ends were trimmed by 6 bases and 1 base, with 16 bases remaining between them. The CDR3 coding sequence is TGTGCCAGTAGGCTGCAGGGGACCCCTTCCTACGAGCAGTACTTC. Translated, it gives CASRLQGTPSYEQYF.

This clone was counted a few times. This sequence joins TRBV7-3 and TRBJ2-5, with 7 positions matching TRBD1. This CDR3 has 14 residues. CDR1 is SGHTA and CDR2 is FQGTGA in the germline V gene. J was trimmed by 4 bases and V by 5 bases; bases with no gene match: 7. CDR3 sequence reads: CASSPHPGGETQYF. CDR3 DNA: TGTGCCAGCAGCCCCCACCCAGGGGGAGAGACCCAGTACTTC.

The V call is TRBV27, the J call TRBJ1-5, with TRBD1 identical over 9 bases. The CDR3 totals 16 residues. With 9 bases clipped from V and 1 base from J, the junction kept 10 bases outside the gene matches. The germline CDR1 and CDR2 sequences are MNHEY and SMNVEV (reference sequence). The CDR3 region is CASKNTGTGSNQPQHF. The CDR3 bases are TGTGCCAGTAAAAATACCGGGACAGGGAGCAATCAGCCCCAGCATTTT.

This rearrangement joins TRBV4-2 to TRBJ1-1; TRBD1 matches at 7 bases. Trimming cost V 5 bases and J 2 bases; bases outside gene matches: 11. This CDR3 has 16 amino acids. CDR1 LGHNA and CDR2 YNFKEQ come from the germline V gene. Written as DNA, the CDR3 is TGTGCCAGCAGCTTTCTTCTTACAGGGGAAAACACTGAAGCTTTCTTT. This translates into CASSFLLTGENTEAFF.

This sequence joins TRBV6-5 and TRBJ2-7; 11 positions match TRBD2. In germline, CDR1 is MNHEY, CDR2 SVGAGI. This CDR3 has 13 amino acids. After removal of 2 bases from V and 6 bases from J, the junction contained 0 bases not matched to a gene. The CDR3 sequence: CASSYLAGGEQYF. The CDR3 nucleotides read TGTGCCAGCAGTTACCTAGCGGGGGGCGAGCAGTACTTC.